Below are 24 T cell receptor beta chains sequenced from a single sample in a study of blood T cells in healthy people across ages. Through a sample-barcoded 5' primer and a J-beta primer mix, a second PCR was run for about 6 to 12 cycles. MiXCR, applied by TCRdb to the 5' RACE reads, yields one record per CDR3 protein. The table has around 1,600,000 distinct CDR3 sequences, roughly 43% seen once. The sample was blood. These receptors were taken from a woman aged 18-35 years in good health.

There are a few counts of this clonotype. This rearrangement joins TRBV24-1 to TRBJ1-2, with D unresolved. Germline V gene lookup returns CDR1 KGHDR and CDR2 SFDVKD. V was cut by 1 base and J by 6 bases, with 5 bases left in between. The CDR3 has 12 amino acids. CDR3 nucleotide sequence: TGTGCCACCAGTGATTTTGAGCATGGCTACACCTTC. It yields the protein CATSDFEHGYTF.

This clonotype was counted between two and nine times. The chain has TRBV5-1 and TRBJ1-4; 7 nucleotides align to TRBD1. The V gene's germline CDR1 is SGHRS and CDR2 YFSETQ. The V and J ends lost 4 bases and 0 bases, in that order; junction bases with no gene match: 9. The CDR3 is 17 residues long. The CDR3 DNA follows: TGCGCCAGCAGCAGATGGACAGGTGGTGCAACTAATGAAAAACTGTTTTTT. Protein product: CASSRWTGGATNEKLFF.

The gene calls are TRBV6-5 and TRBJ1-6; D unresolved. CDR1 is MNHEY and CDR2 is SVGAGI in the germline V gene. The CDR3 spans 16 residues. The V and J ends lost 5 bases and 10 bases respectively, with 21 bases between them. The CDR3 spells CASSPRPDVLNSPLHF. For the CDR3, the DNA is TGTGCCAGCAGTCCCAGGCCGGACGTCTTAAACTCACCCCTCCACTTT.

The table lists this clonotype with a few counts. The CDR3, as DNA: TGTGCCAGCAGTTACTCCTTGGGCGGATACAATGAGCAGTTCTTC. Translation: CASSYSLGGYNEQFF. The chain links TRBV6-5 to TRBJ2-1, with D unresolved. CDR3 length: 15 amino acids. Trimming removed 0 bases from V and 4 bases from J, with 10 bases in between. Germline V lookup: CDR1 MNHEY, CDR2 SVGAGI.

In its sample, this clonotype was seen many times. V and J are TRBV7-2 and TRBJ2-7; no definite D call. V dropped 3 bases and J dropped 0 bases, with 3 bases sitting between them. There are 12 residues in the CDR3. The V gene's germline CDR1 is SGHTA and CDR2 FQGNSA. The CDR3 loop reads CASSFSSYEQYF. CDR3 coding DNA: TGTGCCAGCAGCTTCAGCTCCTACGAGCAGTACTTC.

This clonotype was seen a single time. The junction does not match germline at one end; this may be a read error. This chain uses TRBV7-2 with TRBJ1-4, with 7 nucleotides matching TRBD1. The CDR3 is 15 amino acids. The germline V gene has CDR1 SGHTA and CDR2 FQGNSA. The CDR3 DNA is TGTGCCAGCAGCCCGCTCAGGGGGGCTAATGAAAGACTGTTTTTT. Protein: CASSPLRGANERLFF. Variable domain in full (rest from reference TRBV7-2 and TRBJ1-4): GAGVSQSPSNKVTEKGKDVELRCDPISGHTALYWYRQSLGQGLEFLIYFQGNSAPDKSGLPSDRFSAERTGGSVSTLTIQRTQQEDSAVYLCASSPLRGANERLFFGSGTQLSVL.

This chain links TRBV6-2 or TRBV6-3 with TRBJ2-3; no firm D call. The CDR3 has 16 residues. Germline CDR1 and CDR2: MNHEY and SVGEGT. Trimming shortened V by 2 bases and J by 4 bases, and 16 bases separated the two germline ends. CDR3 nucleotides: TGTGCCAGCAGTTACGATGCGGTTTCGGCTCCAGATACGCAGTATTTT. Amino acid sequence: CASSYDAVSAPDTQYF.

The chain is built from TRBV7-2 and TRBJ1-5; D might be TRBD1 (6 bases). Per the germline V gene, CDR1 is SGHTA and CDR2 is FQGNSA. The CDR3 is 14 residues long. Trimming removed 2 bases from V and 7 bases from J, with 12 bases in between. CDR3 sequence: CASSLRDTGQPQHF. In nucleotides, the CDR3 is TGTGCCAGCAGCTTAAGGGACACTGGGCAGCCCCAGCATTTT.

This chain connects TRBV12-3 or TRBV12-4 to TRBJ2-1, with 8 nucleotides matching TRBD2. V lost 4 bases, J lost 5 bases, and 10 bases stayed unmatched. The CDR3 is 16 amino acids. CDR3 nucleotide sequence: TGTGCCAGCAGTTCCCCGGGCGGGAGGCACGACAATGAGCAGTTCTTC. Translation gives CASSSPGGRHDNEQFF.

This clonotype was seen a handful of times. This chain uses TRBV6-6 with TRBJ2-7, with D maybe TRBD1 (6 bases). V dropped 3 bases and J dropped 2 bases, with 11 bases sitting between them. The germline gives CDR1 MNHNY, CDR2 SVGAGI (reference sequence). The CDR3 spans 14 residues. The CDR3 DNA reads TGTGCCAGCAGTTATTTACAGGGAGCCTACGAGCAGTACTTC. Protein product: CASSYLQGAYEQYF.

The J gene is TRBJ2-1, the V gene TRBV5-1; D may be TRBD1 (6 bases). V dropped 0 bases and J dropped 4 bases, with 11 bases sitting between them. This CDR3 contains 15 residues. CDR1 is SGHRS, CDR2 YFSETQ, per germline. The CDR3 here is CASSLGNTGYNEQFF. Here the CDR3 DNA reads TGCGCCAGCAGCTTGGGAAATACAGGGTACAATGAGCAGTTCTTC.

The rearrangement links TRBV6-6 to TRBJ1-2; tentative D call: TRBD1 (5 bases). V was cut by 2 bases and J by 2 bases, with 12 bases left in between. This CDR3 spans 15 amino acids. Germline CDR1 and CDR2: MNHNY and SVGAGI (reference sequence). The CDR3 DNA sequence: TGTGCCAGCAGTTACGCGCAGGGAATCAACTATGGCTACACCTTC. Amino acid sequence: CASSYAQGINYGYTF.

This clonotype was found many times. The J gene is TRBJ2-1, the V gene TRBV20-1; no definite D call. The CDR3 is made up of 14 amino acids. V lost 1 base, J lost 0 bases, and 7 bases lay in between. Germline V gene sequence: CDR1 DFQATT, CDR2 SNEGSKA (reference sequence). CDR3 coding DNA: TGCAGTGCTAGAGGTCACCTCTCCTACAATGAGCAGTTCTTC. It encodes CSARGHLSYNEQFF.

This clonotype was seen only a few times. The chain carries TRBV7-2 and TRBJ1-2; the D is unclear. CDR3 size: 16 residues. Germline loops: CDR1 SGHTA, CDR2 FQGNSA. With 1 base removed from V and 6 bases from J, the gap between germline ends came to 18 bases. The CDR3 protein is CASSLEVSGFRDGYTF. For the CDR3, the DNA is TGTGCCAGCAGCTTAGAGGTCTCCGGGTTCCGGGATGGCTACACCTTC.

The chain joins TRBV20-1 to TRBJ2-3, with TRBD2 as a possible D gene (5 bases). CDR1 DFQATT and CDR2 SNEGSKA come from the germline V gene (reference sequence). The CDR3 has 13 amino acids. Between the trimmed V and J ends, which lost 6 bases and 2 bases, there was a span of 12 bases. The chain's CDR3 is CSAHLGDTDTQYF. The CDR3 DNA is TGCAGTGCCCACCTCGGGGACACAGATACGCAGTATTTT.

CDR3 loop: CARWDTRSYEQFF. Here the CDR3 DNA reads TGTGCCAGATGGGACACTAGGAGCTATGAGCAGTTCTTC. This chain links TRBV9 with TRBJ2-1; TRBD1 is a possible D gene (6 bases). Trimming left V 8 bases short and J 8 bases short, with 17 bases between. Germline lookup yields CDR1 SGDLS and CDR2 YYNGEE. The length of the CDR3 is 13 residues.

The chain joins TRBV6-6 to TRBJ2-4; 10 bases are shared with TRBD1. The J call is uncertain, as TRBJ2-7 better fits the DNA end. The CDR3 sequence is 15 residues long. CDR1 and CDR2 (germline): MNHNY, SVGAGI (reference sequence). This chain's CDR3 is CASSPSGTGVYEQYF. CDR3 sequence (DNA): TGTGCCAGCAGTCCCTCCGGGACAGGGGTATACGAGCAGTACTTC.

The V and J genes are TRBV14 and TRBJ2-1; possible D gene TRBD1, 5 bases. Trimming shortened V by 0 bases and J by 6 bases, and 9 bases separated the two germline ends. Looked up from germline, CDR1 is SGHDN and CDR2 is FVKESK. The CDR3 has 14 residues. This CDR3 reads CASSQEGPLNEQFF. In nucleotides, the CDR3 is TGTGCCAGCAGCCAAGAGGGGCCCCTCAATGAGCAGTTCTTC.

The V gene is TRBV4-1, the J gene TRBJ1-1, with D possibly TRBD1 on 5 matching bases. The CDR3 is made up of 15 amino acids. Per the germline V gene, CDR1 is MGHRA and CDR2 is YSYEKL. Trimming shortened V by 1 base and J by 10 bases, and 19 bases separated the two germline ends. In DNA, the CDR3 is TGCGCCAGCAGCCAAGTCACGGGGACTATAACCGGAGCTTTCTTT. As protein: CASSQVTGTITGAFF.

This clonotype was seen more than once but under ten times. The chain carries TRBV15 and TRBJ2-7; TRBD2 matches at 7 bases. The germline CDR1 and CDR2 sequences are LNHNV and YYDKDF (reference sequence). The CDR3 runs to 13 residues. The V and J ends lost 4 bases and 0 bases, in that order; junction bases with no gene match: 0. This CDR3 reads CATSKRDSYEQYF. DNA of the CDR3: TGTGCCACCAGCAAGCGGGACTCCTACGAGCAGTACTTC.

This clonotype was observed a handful of times. In DNA form, the CDR3 reads TGTGCCAGCAGCCAAGATCTGAGTCTAGCGGGATCAGATACGCAGTATTTT. Its translation: CASSQDLSLAGSDTQYF. The chain couples TRBV3-1 to TRBJ2-3; 9 bases map to TRBD2. Germline V gene data show CDR1 as LGHDT and CDR2 as YNNKEL (reference sequence). V lost 0 bases to trimming and J lost 4 bases; unmatched junction nucleotides: 8. CDR3 length equals 17 residues.

V is TRBV6-2 or TRBV6-3 and J is TRBJ2-2; TRBD2 agrees at 14 bases. The CDR3 loop spans 18 amino acids. Germline lookup yields CDR1 MNHEY and CDR2 SVGEGT. J was trimmed by 0 bases and V by 0 bases; bases with no gene match: 0. CDR3 sequence: CASSYSTSGGANTGELFF. Here the CDR3 DNA reads TGTGCCAGCAGTTACTCGACTAGCGGGGGGGCGAACACCGGGGAGCTGTTTTTT.

The rearrangement joins TRBV7-9 to TRBJ2-7; unclear D gene. CDR3 size: 14 residues. CDR1 SEHNR and CDR2 FQNEAQ come from the germline V gene (reference sequence). V was trimmed by 3 bases and J by 6 bases, leaving 15 bases between them. The CDR3 bases are TGTGCCAGCAGCTTCCCCCCTAACAATATCGAGCAGTACTTC. Amino acids: CASSFPPNNIEQYF. The entire variable domain, with the rest obtained from reference TRBV7-9 and TRBJ2-7, is as follows: DTGVSQNPRHKITKRGQNVTFRCDPISEHNRLYWYRQTLGQGPEFLTYFQNEAQLEKSRLLSDRFSAERPKGSFSTLEIQRTEQGDSAMYLCASSFPPNNIEQYFGPGTRLTVT.

V is TRBV6-1 and J is TRBJ2-6; 9 bases fit TRBD1. CDR1 and CDR2 (germline): MNHNS, SASEGT. The V and J ends lost 6 bases and 4 bases, in that order; junction bases with no gene match: 10. The CDR3 is made up of 17 amino acids. CDR3 in DNA: TGTGCCAGCAGAGATCCGGGACAGGGATTAGGGGCCAACGTCCTGACTTTC. It yields the protein CASRDPGQGLGANVLTF.